The 13 T cell receptor beta chains below all came from one sample that was sequenced in a study of blood T cell repertoires in COVID-19. Clones were sequenced by immunoSEQ multiplex PCR, and TCRdb holds only the in-frame ones, with some missing. This sample has about 210,000 clones, with approximately 85% found just once. Material for sequencing was peripheral blood. All receptors derive from a woman aged 50 to 60 with active or convalescent COVID-19.

This clone was detected only once. This rearrangement joins TRBV3-1 (or the pseudogene TRBV3-2) to TRBJ2-1; TRBD2 matches at 9 bases. Germline lookup yields CDR1 LGHDT and CDR2 YNNKEL (reference sequence). The CDR3 has 13 residues. V dropped 6 bases and J dropped 10; count of bases not matched to a gene: 7. The CDR3 DNA follows: TGTGCCAGCAGGAGGACTAGCGCCGGGGAGCAGTTCTTC. Amino acid sequence: CASRRTSAGEQFF.

The chain combines TRBV24-1 with TRBJ2-1; 7 bases are a match to TRBD2. Trimming removed 0 bases from V and 2 bases from J; junction bases left unmatched: 3. Germline CDR1 and CDR2: KGHDR and SFDVKD. This CDR3 spans 16 amino acids. The DNA for the CDR3 is TGTGCCACCAGTGATTTGCTAGCGGCAGCCTACAATGAGCAGTTCTTC. Its protein is CATSDLLAAAYNEQFF.

The CDR3 protein is CASSNRGRTEAFF. The CDR3 DNA reads TGCGCCAGCAGCAACAGGGGACGCACTGAAGCTTTCTTT. The gene calls are TRBV10-2 and TRBJ1-1; TRBD1 matches at 7 bases. The V and J ends lost 6 bases and 4 bases, in that order; junction bases with no gene match: 5. The CDR3 is made up of 13 amino acids. Per the germline V gene, CDR1 is WSHSY and CDR2 is SAAADI.

The gene calls are TRBV24-1 and TRBJ2-3; D is unclear. Per the germline V gene, CDR1 is KGHDR and CDR2 is SFDVKD. This CDR3 is built from 13 residues. Trimming pared 12 bases from V and 1 base from J, leaving 13 bases between. CDR3 nucleotide sequence: TGTGCCTCCTCGAGGTCAGGCACAGATACGCAGTATTTT. It yields the protein CASSRSGTDTQYF.

The chain links TRBV27 to TRBJ1-2; the match to TRBD1 covers 7 bases. The V gene end was trimmed by 2 bases and the J gene end by 4 bases; junction bases not matched to a gene: 4. The CDR3 loop spans 14 amino acids. Germline loops: CDR1 MNHEY, CDR2 SMNVEV (reference sequence). CDR3 sequence reads: CASSLRGQSYGYTF. The DNA for the CDR3 is TGTGCCAGCAGTTTACGGGGACAGTCCTATGGCTACACCTTC.

As DNA, the CDR3 is TGTGCCATCAGTGGGACAGATTATAATTCACCCCTCCACTTT. Translating it yields CAISGTDYNSPLHF. The rearrangement links TRBV10-3 to TRBJ1-6, with a tentative D call TRBD1 (6 bases). Trimming shortened V by 4 bases and J by 4 bases, and 8 bases separated the two germline ends. Germline V CDR1 and CDR2: ENHRY, SYGVKD. CDR3 size: 14 residues.

The V and J genes are TRBV28 and TRBJ1-4, with D unresolved. V shed 5 bases and J shed 8 bases, with 12 bases lying between them. The CDR3 runs to 13 residues. CDR1 and CDR2 from the germline V gene are MDHEN and SYDVKM. CDR3 DNA: TGTGCCAGCAGTCCCCCCATCGGGGAAAAACTGTTTTTT. Encoded protein: CASSPPIGEKLFF.

This clone was seen just once. J is TRBJ1-2 and V is TRBV29-1, with D possibly TRBD1 on 5 matching bases. The CDR3 loop spans 13 amino acids. The germline gives CDR1 SQVTM, CDR2 ANQGSEA. Trimming pared 7 bases from V and 5 bases from J, leaving 17 bases between. The CDR3 sequence is CSAGWQGSYGYTF. The CDR3 DNA follows: TGCAGCGCCGGGTGGCAGGGAAGTTATGGCTACACCTTC.

The V call is TRBV5-8, the J call TRBJ2-7; TRBD1 might be the D (5 bases). The germline V and J ends were trimmed by 0 bases and 6 bases, with 10 bases remaining between them. The germline V gene encodes CDR1 SGHTS and CDR2 YDEGEE. The CDR3 contains 13 residues. The CDR3: CASSLDLRGEQYV. CDR3 DNA: TGTGCCAGCAGCTTGGACCTAAGGGGCGAGCAGTACGTC.

This rearrangement joins TRBV4-1 to TRBJ2-3; 8 bases map to TRBD2. This CDR3 comprises 17 residues. CDR1 and CDR2 (germline): MGHRA, YSYEKL. Losses at the gene ends were 0 bases for V and 1 base for J; bases not matched to a gene: 6. The CDR3 DNA sequence: TGCGCCAGCAGCCAAGATTGGCTAGCGGGCGGCACAGATACGCAGTATTTT. Translating gives CASSQDWLAGGTDTQYF.

In its sample, this clone was seen once. The genes are TRBV5-1 and TRBJ2-7; TRBD1 matches 9 bases. The CDR3 contains 16 residues. The V gene's germline CDR1 is SGHRS and CDR2 YFSETQ. With V trimmed by 0 bases and J by 6 bases, 10 bases remained unmatched. The CDR3 coding sequence is TGCGCCAGCAGCTTGGCCATCCGGACAGGGGATAGCGAGCAGTACTTC. This codes for CASSLAIRTGDSEQYF. The variable domain in full, with the rest retrieved from reference TRBV5-1 and TRBJ2-7, is KAGVTQTPRYLIKTRGQQVTLSCSPISGHRSVSWYQQTPGQGLQFLFEYFSETQRNKGNFPGRFSGRQFSNSRSEMNVSTLELGDSALYLCASSLAIRTGDSEQYFGPGTRLTVT.

This chain joins TRBV10-3 and TRBJ1-6, with 9 nucleotides matching TRBD1. CDR3 length: 18 residues. CDR1 and CDR2 (germline): ENHRY, SYGVKD. Trimming at V came to 6 bases and at J to 0 bases, leaving 9 bases not matched to a gene. The CDR3 here is CAISKTGQGFSYNSPLHF. The CDR3 nucleotides are TGTGCCATCAGCAAGACGGGACAGGGTTTCTCCTATAATTCACCCCTCCACTTT.

V is TRBV5-1 and J is TRBJ2-5; D is uncertain. V was pared by 4 bases and J by 1 base, with 11 bases between. This CDR3 comprises 14 residues. Germline assignment: CDR1 SGHRS and CDR2 YFSETQ. CDR3 region: CASSHYSTQETQYF. The CDR3 bases are TGCGCCAGCAGCCACTACTCCACCCAAGAGACCCAGTACTTC.